These 16 T cell receptor beta chains were sequenced from one sample in a study of T cells in tumors after PD-1 blockade. Sequencing was performed with immunoSEQ multiplex PCR; in TCRdb, only in-frame clones are kept and a portion is missing. The sample holds around 60,000 clones, roughly 78% seen once. Here the sequenced sample was PBMCs, taken before anti-PD-1 treatment. Source of these receptors: a human donor with basal cell carcinoma.

The chain uses TRBV5-6 and TRBJ2-3; TRBD2 agrees at 9 bases. V lost 2 bases to trimming and J lost 4 bases; unmatched junction nucleotides: 5. Looked up from germline, CDR1 is SGHDT and CDR2 is YYEEEE. The CDR3 loop spans 15 amino acids. CDR3 amino acids: CASSLVAGGADTQYF. The CDR3 bases are TGTGCCAGCAGCTTAGTGGCGGGGGGGGCAGATACGCAGTATTTT. Filled out from reference TRBV5-6 and TRBJ2-3, the complete variable domain reads DAGVTQSPTHLIKTRGQQVTLRCSPKSGHDTVSWYQQALGQGPQFIFQYYEEEERQRGNFPDRFSGHQFPNYSSELNVNALLLGDSALYLCASSLVAGGADTQYFGPGTRLTVL.

In its sample, this clone was seen many times. The V call is TRBV10-2, the J call TRBJ2-7; D unresolved. V was pared by 7 bases and J by 3 bases, with 19 bases between. This CDR3 is built from 15 residues. Germline CDR1 WSHSY, CDR2 SAAADI. CDR3 sequence reads: CASNDPGTVSYEQYF. CDR3 sequence (DNA): TGCGCCAGCAACGACCCCGGCACAGTAAGCTACGAGCAGTACTTC.

V gene TRBV6-5 combines with J gene TRBJ2-1; possibly TRBD1 for D (5 bases). The CDR3 is 15 residues long. The germline V gene encodes CDR1 MNHEY and CDR2 SVGAGI. V lost 6 bases, J lost 1 base, and 13 bases lay in between. This chain's CDR3 is CASRQVVGSYNEQFF. CDR3 bases: TGTGCCAGCAGACAGGTAGTAGGATCCTACAATGAGCAGTTCTTC.

V usage is TRBV5-5 and J usage is TRBJ1-1; the match to TRBD1 covers 7 bases. The V gene end was trimmed by 5 bases and the J gene end by 7 bases; junction bases not matched to a gene: 5. This CDR3 has 12 amino acids. CDR1 and CDR2 (germline): SGHKS, YYEKEE (reference sequence). The CDR3 sequence is CASRQTGDEAFF. As DNA, the CDR3 is TGTGCCAGCAGACAAACAGGGGATGAAGCTTTCTTT. Full variable domain (remainder filled in from reference TRBV5-5 and TRBJ1-1): DAGVTQSPTHLIKTRGQQVTLRCSPISGHKSVSWYQQVLGQGPQFIFQYYEKEERGRGNFPDRFSARQFPNYSSELNVNALLLGDSALYLCASRQTGDEAFFGQGTRLTVV.

In its sample, this clone was seen once. The rearrangement joins TRBV6-6 to TRBJ1-3; D gene uncertain. The CDR3 totals 12 residues. Germline V lookup: CDR1 MNHNY, CDR2 SVGAGI (reference sequence). The V end was cut by 6 bases, the J end by 3 bases, with 6 bases between. The CDR3 spells CASRDFGNTIYF. CDR3 sequence (DNA): TGTGCCAGCAGAGACTTTGGAAACACCATATATTTT.

This chain links TRBV15 with TRBJ1-3; D is unresolved. The germline V gene has CDR1 LNHNV and CDR2 YYDKDF (reference sequence). The ends were cut back, 0 bases at V and 6 bases at J, with 3 bases in the middle. CDR3 length: 12 residues. The CDR3, as DNA: TGTGCCACCAGCAGAGAGCAAAACACCATATATTTT. This translates into CATSREQNTIYF.

The chain employs TRBV5-1 and TRBJ2-3; 14 nucleotides agree with TRBD2. Germline V gives CDR1 SGHRS, CDR2 YFSETQ. Trimming at V came to 4 bases and at J to 0 bases, leaving 10 bases not matched to a gene. CDR3 size: 19 residues. Here the CDR3 DNA reads TGCGCCAGCAGCGGAGGGACTAGCGGGGGCATCACTAGCACAGATACGCAGTATTTT. This encodes CASSGGTSGGITSTDTQYF.

The chain recombines TRBV5-1 with TRBJ2-4, with D unresolved. Per germline, CDR1 SGHRS and CDR2 YFSETQ. V dropped 1 base and J dropped 0 bases, with 5 bases sitting between them. This CDR3 has 14 residues. The CDR3 loop is CASSLLGAKNIQYF. CDR3 in DNA: TGCGCCAGCAGCTTGCTGGGAGCCAAAAACATTCAGTACTTC.

The CDR3 reads CASSRPGTGTNYGYTF. The CDR3 nucleotides read TGTGCCAGCAGCAGGCCCGGGACAGGGACGAACTATGGCTACACCTTC. The rearrangement links TRBV13 to TRBJ1-2; 9 positions agree with TRBD1. CDR3 length: 16 residues. The V gene end was trimmed by 5 bases and the J gene end by 2 bases; junction bases not matched to a gene: 9. Germline-derived CDR1 and CDR2 are PRHDT and FYEKMQ (reference sequence).

The chain employs TRBV7-3 and TRBJ1-1, with D possibly matching TRBD1 (5 bases). The ends were cut back, 6 bases at V and 7 bases at J, with 18 bases in the middle. The germline gives CDR1 SGHTA, CDR2 FQGTGA. The CDR3 has 14 residues. CDR3 loop: CASSPDGGSSEAFF. The CDR3 region has the DNA TGTGCCAGCAGTCCAGACGGGGGTTCGAGTGAAGCTTTCTTT.

The chain is built from TRBV5-1 and TRBJ2-7; TRBD1 is a possible D gene (5 bases). V lost 3 bases and J lost 1, with 14 bases in between. CDR3 length equals 15 residues. CDR1 and CDR2 (germline): SGHRS, YFSETQ. This CDR3 reads CASSSQTEQSYEQYF. The CDR3 DNA reads TGCGCCAGCAGCTCCCAGACAGAACAATCCTACGAGCAGTACTTC.

V and J are TRBV20-1 and TRBJ2-3, with a possible D match to TRBD2 (6 bases). The CDR3 spans 15 residues. Germline loops: CDR1 DFQATT, CDR2 SNEGSKA (reference sequence). Trimming removed 3 bases from V and 2 bases from J, with 15 bases in between. In DNA, the CDR3 is TGCAGTGCTAGTTACCGGGACTGGACCACAGATACGCAGTATTTT. It codes for CSASYRDWTTDTQYF.

This chain joins TRBV5-1 and TRBJ1-1; 8 bases map to TRBD1. V gave up 1 base and J gave up 6 bases; unmatched junction bases: 5. The CDR3 contains 14 residues. Germline V gene data show CDR1 as SGHRS and CDR2 as YFSETQ. The CDR3 sequence is CASSLLAGGSEAFF. CDR3 bases: TGCGCCAGCAGCTTGTTAGCAGGGGGCTCTGAAGCTTTCTTT.

This chain uses TRBV7-3 with TRBJ1-1; 7 bases line up with TRBD1. This CDR3 comprises 14 residues. V shed 4 bases, J shed 0 bases, and the junction held 2 bases outside the gene matches. Germline V gives CDR1 SGHTA, CDR2 FQGTGA. CDR3 region: CASSSGQMNTEAFF. DNA for the CDR3: TGTGCCAGCAGCTCGGGACAGATGAACACTGAAGCTTTCTTT.

V gene TRBV19 combines with J gene TRBJ1-1, with D possibly matching TRBD1 (6 bases). The CDR3 is 15 amino acids. Germline loops: CDR1 LNHDA, CDR2 SQIVND (reference sequence). Trimming cost V 3 bases and J 4 bases, with 15 bases left between them. CDR3 residues: CASSISGAAPTEAFF. CDR3 nucleotides: TGTGCCAGTAGTATTTCAGGGGCGGCTCCCACTGAAGCTTTCTTT.

The chain has TRBV6-5 and TRBJ2-3; D perhaps matches TRBD2 (5 bases). V shed 6 bases and J shed 5 bases, with 12 bases lying between them. This CDR3 has 13 amino acids. Germline V gene sequence: CDR1 MNHEY, CDR2 SVGAGI. The CDR3 region has the DNA TGTGCCAGCAGACTTGGGGAGAAAGATACGCAGTATTTT. Its protein product is CASRLGEKDTQYF.